This T cell receptor beta chain was recorded in a study of Ad26.COV2.S vaccination and SARS-CoV-2 variants. The table lists this clone with a count of one. Libraries were prepared by immunoSEQ multiplex PCR; TCRdb keeps only in-frame clonotypes and omits some of them. The sample shows 300,000 to 400,000 clones, 92% of them seen only once. Per germline, CDR1 SEHNR and CDR2 FQNEAQ (reference sequence). V shed 1 base and J 1 base; nucleotides not matched to a gene: 3. This CDR3 contains 15 residues. Source: peripheral blood, taken after recovery from COVID-19. This TCR derives from a human donor who had recovered from COVID-19. This chain links TRBV7-9 with TRBJ1-1; 7 bases fit TRBD1. CDR3 region: CASSLGGGANTEAFF. The CDR3 DNA is TGTGCCAGCAGCTTAGGAGGGGGCGCGAACACTGAAGCTTTCTTT. Filled out from reference TRBV7-9 and TRBJ1-1, the complete variable domain reads DTGVSQNPRHKITKRGQNVTFRCDPISEHNRLYWYRQTLGQGPEFLTYFQNEAQLEKSRLLSDRFSAERPKGSFSTLEIQRTEQGDSAMYLCASSLGGGANTEAFFGQGTRLTVV.